This T cell receptor beta chain was recorded in a study of blood T cell repertoires in COVID-19. Living in roughly 23 US areas, the participants were between roughly 18 and 90 years of age. Cohorts were determined from participant-reported clinical history. In the authors' methods: Quantification of nucleated cells was approximated via reference gene primer amplification. The method was immunoSEQ multiplex PCR; TCRdb's version includes in-frame clones alone and lacks a portion of them. That table supplies the V and J calls and clone size; D and trimming were determined from the DNA. Of some 430,000 clones in the sample, about 92% were seen once. Material for sequencing was PBMCs or T cells enriched from blood (not recorded which). The sequence was collected from a man in his late teens or twenties who had recovered from COVID-19.

The chain's CDR3 is CASSLEWGADTQYF. The CDR3 DNA is TGCGCCAGCAGCTTGGAATGGGGCGCAGATACGCAGTATTTT. The rearrangement links TRBV5-1 to TRBJ2-3, with D tentatively TRBD1 (5 bases). V was shortened by 0 bases and J by 4 bases, with 9 bases between the two germline ends. Germline lookup yields CDR1 SGHRS and CDR2 YFSETQ. The length of the CDR3 is 14 residues. Variable domain in full (rest from reference TRBV5-1 and TRBJ2-3): KAGVTQTPRYLIKTRGQQVTLSCSPISGHRSVSWYQQTPGQGLQFLFEYFSETQRNKGNFPGRFSGRQFSNSRSEMNVSTLELGDSALYLCASSLEWGADTQYFGPGTRLTVL.